This T cell receptor beta chain originates from a study of T cell repertoires in cytomegalovirus infection. For the study at large: Both CMV infection and a matching HLA type were indicated by public TCR beta signatures.

The germline CDR1 and CDR2 sequences are MDHEN and SYDVKM. The CDR3 is made up of 12 amino acids. Trimming left V 3 bases short and J 4 bases short, with 7 bases between. TCRdb used MiXCR to reprocess the reads, holding one entry per CDR3 protein. The top ten hold about 2.8% of the sample, which has hundreds of thousands of distinct CDR3 sequences, 35% to 45% seen once. This clonotype was counted between two and nine times. The chain is built from TRBV28 and TRBJ2-7; no clear D. Sample: PBMCs. The sequence was obtained from a human donor in good health (CMV status not recorded). Some clones in this sample may be carry-over from other donors' samples. CDR3 sequence (DNA): TGTGCCAGCAGTTTTACTGAATACGAGCAGTACTTC. Its translation is CASSFTEYEQYF.